This TCR beta chain was sequenced in a study of shared clonotypes between healthy human individuals. Study results and caveats: Limited genetic and exposure-history diversity came from having few donors.

Trimming cost V 0 bases and J 3 bases; bases outside gene matches: 5. CDR3 length: 15 residues. Original processing notes: ImmunoSEQ junction-only sequences lacked quality scores, so their filtering differed. TCRdb keeps only in-frame clones here, not all; method: immunoSEQ multiplex PCR. V and J calls and clone size are those listed in that table; D and trimming were worked out from the DNA. The table records fewer than 500,000 clones, about 79% of them present only once. In this sample, this clone turned up once. The antigen is not known. The unsorted samples had 100 million or so PBMCs used for genomic DNA.

This chain joins TRBV5-3 and TRBJ2-7, with 8 bases aligning to TRBD1. TRBV5-3 is flagged as an ORF with uncertain function. Material: PBMCs. This clonotype originated in a woman aged 35 to 49 in good health. Some clones in this sample may be carry-over from other donors' samples. The CDR3 loop reads CARSLVWDRNYEQYF. The CDR3 DNA reads as TGTGCCAGAAGCTTGGTTTGGGACAGGAACTACGAGCAGTACTTC.